A single TCR beta chain is shown here with its context. What it recognizes is unknown. Looked up from germline, CDR1 is GTSNPN and CDR2 is SVGIG (reference sequence). This CDR3 has 14 amino acids. J gave up 2 bases and V 5 bases, and 5 bases lay outside the gene matches. The data stem from a study of PD-L1 blockade in urothelial cancer. Across the study: The authors examined blood 3 weeks (second dose) and 6 weeks after treatment start. A median of roughly 150,000 T cells was found in the blood samples. Regarding the study as a whole: Having blood TCR clonality under the median before treatment predicted better survival.

Libraries were prepared by immunoSEQ multiplex PCR; TCRdb keeps only in-frame clonotypes and omits some of them. The sample consists of 100,000 to 150,000 clones, roughly 82% of them appearing once. Time point: peripheral blood 6 weeks after treatment start. Patients were diagnosed with urothelial carcinoma, either locally advanced or metastatic. The specimen was PBMCs, collected around atezolizumab (anti-PD-L1) treatment. This clonotype was sampled from a man aged 45-60 years with urothelial cancer. The V call is TRBV30, the J call TRBJ2-7; 11 bases are a match to TRBD2. This CDR3 is CAWAPGLAAYEQYF. The DNA of the CDR3 is TGTGCCTGGGCCCCGGGACTAGCGGCCTACGAGCAGTACTTC. The full variable domain, in which reference TRBV30 and TRBJ2-7 provide the parts outside the CDR3, is SQTIHQWPATLVQPVGSPLSLECTVEGTSNPNLYWYRQAAGRGLQLLFYSVGIGQISSEVPQNLSASRPQDRQFILSSKKLLLSDSGFYLCAWAPGLAAYEQYFGPGTRLTVT.